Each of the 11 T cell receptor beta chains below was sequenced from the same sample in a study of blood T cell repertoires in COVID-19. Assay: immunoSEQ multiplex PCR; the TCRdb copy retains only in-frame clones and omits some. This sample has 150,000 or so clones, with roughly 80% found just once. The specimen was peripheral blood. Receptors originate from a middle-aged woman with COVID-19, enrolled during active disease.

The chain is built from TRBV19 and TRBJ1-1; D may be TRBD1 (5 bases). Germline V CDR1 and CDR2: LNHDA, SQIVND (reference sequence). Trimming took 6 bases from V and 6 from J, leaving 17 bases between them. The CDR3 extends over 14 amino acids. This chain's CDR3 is CASSLRRGWAEAFF. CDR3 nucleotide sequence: TGTGCCAGTAGCCTTCGCCGGGGGTGGGCTGAAGCTTTCTTT.

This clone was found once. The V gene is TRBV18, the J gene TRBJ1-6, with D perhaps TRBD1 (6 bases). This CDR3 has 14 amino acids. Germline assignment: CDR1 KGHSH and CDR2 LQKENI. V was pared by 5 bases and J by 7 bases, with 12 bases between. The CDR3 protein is CASSADRDNSPLHF. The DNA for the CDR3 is TGTGCCAGCTCAGCGGACAGAGACAATTCACCCCTCCACTTT.

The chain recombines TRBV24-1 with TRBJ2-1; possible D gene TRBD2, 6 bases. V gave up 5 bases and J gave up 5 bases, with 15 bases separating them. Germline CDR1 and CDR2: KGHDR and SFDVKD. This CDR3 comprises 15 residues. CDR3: CATSALSGANNEQFF. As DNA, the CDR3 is TGTGCCACCAGTGCTCTGTCGGGAGCCAACAATGAGCAGTTCTTC.

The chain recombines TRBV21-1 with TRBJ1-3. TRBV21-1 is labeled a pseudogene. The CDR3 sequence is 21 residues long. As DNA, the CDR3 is TGTGCCAGCAGCAAAGCCTCCGCGGGTTGGGGTCTGACTCGCTCTGGAAACACCATATATTTT. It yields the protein CASSKASAGWGLTRSGNTIYF.

The CDR3 sequence: CASSLSRGTINEQFF. In DNA, the CDR3 is TGTGCCAGCAGCTTATCCCGGGGAACAATCAATGAGCAGTTCTTC. The chain links TRBV7-3 to TRBJ2-1; possibly TRBD2 for D (5 bases). Germline V lookup: CDR1 SGHTA, CDR2 FQGTGA. V lost 2 bases to trimming and J lost 6 bases, with 14 bases between them. The CDR3 has 15 amino acids.

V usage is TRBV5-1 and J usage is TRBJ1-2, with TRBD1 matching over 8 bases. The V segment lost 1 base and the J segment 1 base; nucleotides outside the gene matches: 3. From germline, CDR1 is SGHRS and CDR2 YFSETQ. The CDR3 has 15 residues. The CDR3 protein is CASSLLTGVNYGYTF. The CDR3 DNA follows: TGCGCCAGCAGCTTGTTGACAGGGGTTAACTATGGCTACACCTTC.

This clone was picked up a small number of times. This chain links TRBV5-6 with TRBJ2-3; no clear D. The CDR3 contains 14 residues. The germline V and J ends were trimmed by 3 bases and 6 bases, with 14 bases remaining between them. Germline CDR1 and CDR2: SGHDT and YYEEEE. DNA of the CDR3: TGTGCCAGCAGCTCTAGGCAGATCCGGGATACGCAGTATTTT. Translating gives CASSSRQIRDTQYF.

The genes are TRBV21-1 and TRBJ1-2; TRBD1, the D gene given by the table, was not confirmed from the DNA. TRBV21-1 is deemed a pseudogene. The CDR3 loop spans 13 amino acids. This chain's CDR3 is CASKDQTDYGYTF. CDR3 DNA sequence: TGTGCCAGCAAGGACCAGACAGACTATGGCTACACCTTC.

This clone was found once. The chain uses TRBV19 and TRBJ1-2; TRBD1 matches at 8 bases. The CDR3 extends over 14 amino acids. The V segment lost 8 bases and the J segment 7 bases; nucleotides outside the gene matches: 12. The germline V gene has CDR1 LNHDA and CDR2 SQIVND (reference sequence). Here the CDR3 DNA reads TGTGCCAGTGTTGGGGCCAGGGGGCTCGGTGGCTACACCTTC. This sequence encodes CASVGARGLGGYTF.

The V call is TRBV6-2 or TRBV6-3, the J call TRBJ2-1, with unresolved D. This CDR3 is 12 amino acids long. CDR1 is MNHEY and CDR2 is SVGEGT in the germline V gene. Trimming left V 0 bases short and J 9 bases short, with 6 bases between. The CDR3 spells CASSYSIVEQFF. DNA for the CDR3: TGTGCCAGCAGTTACTCGATAGTTGAGCAGTTCTTC.

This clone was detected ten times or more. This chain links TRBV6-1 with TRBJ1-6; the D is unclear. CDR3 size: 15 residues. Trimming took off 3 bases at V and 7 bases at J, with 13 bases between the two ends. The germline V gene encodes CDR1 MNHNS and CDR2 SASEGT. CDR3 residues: CASSESVEKNSPLHF. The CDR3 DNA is TGTGCCAGCAGTGAGAGTGTGGAGAAGAATTCACCCCTCCACTTT.